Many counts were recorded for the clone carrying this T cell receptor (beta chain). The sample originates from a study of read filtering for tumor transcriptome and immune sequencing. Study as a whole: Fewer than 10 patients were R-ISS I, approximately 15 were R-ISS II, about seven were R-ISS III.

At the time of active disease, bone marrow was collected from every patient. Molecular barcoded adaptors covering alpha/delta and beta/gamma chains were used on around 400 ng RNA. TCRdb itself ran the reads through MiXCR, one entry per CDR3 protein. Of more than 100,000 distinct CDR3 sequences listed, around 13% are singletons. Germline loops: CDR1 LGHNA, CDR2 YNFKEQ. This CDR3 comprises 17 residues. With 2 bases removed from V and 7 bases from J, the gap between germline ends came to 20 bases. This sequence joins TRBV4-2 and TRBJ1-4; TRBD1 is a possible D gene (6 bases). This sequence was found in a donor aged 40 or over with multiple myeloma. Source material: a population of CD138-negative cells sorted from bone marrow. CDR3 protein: CASSQRQVGPASEKLFF. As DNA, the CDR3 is TGTGCCAGCAGCCAAAGACAGGTGGGGCCCGCGTCTGAAAAACTGTTTTTT.